This is a list of T cell receptor beta chains from one sample in a study of technical replicates of blood from a handful of donors. Sequenced by immunoSEQ multiplex PCR; TCRdb stores in-frame clones only, minus some. Of 65,000 to 95,000 clones listed, around 97% are singletons. Sequenced material: T cells isolated from PBMCs. The receptors shown here come from a human donor in good health. Both conserved end residues are part of each CDR3. A D gene is named only where the DNA matches it firmly. Some rows have no size entry. The others give once, few or many, or a class for an expanded clone.

cdr3_aa	cdr3_nt	clone_size	d_call	j_call	v_call	cdr3_length
CASSRRLTGAYTEAFF	TGTGCCAGCAGTCGTCGACTGACAGGGGCGTACACTGAAGCTTTCTTT	NA	TRBD1	TRBJ1-1	TRBV6-6	16
CATSRDRQGLETQYF	TGTGCCACCAGCAGAGATCGGCAGGGTCTAGAGACCCAGTACTTC	NA	NA	TRBJ2-5	TRBV15	15
CASTQEITEAFF	TGTGCCAGCACTCAGGAAATCACTGAAGCTTTCTTT	NA	NA	TRBJ1-1	TRBV28	12
CASSQDWAAIRGYTF	TGCGCCAGCAGCCAAGACTGGGCCGCCATTCGGGGCTACACCTTC	NA	NA	TRBJ1-2	TRBV4-1	15
CASSFGTTYEQYF	TGTGCCAGCAGTTTCGGCACTACCTACGAGCAGTACTTC	NA	NA	TRBJ2-7	TRBV27	13
CASSGTSGGQETQYF	TGTGCCAGCAGTGGGACTAGCGGGGGGCAAGAGACCCAGTACTTC	NA	TRBD2	TRBJ2-5	TRBV6-4	15
CASSPTASRETQYF	TGTGCCAGCAGTCCGACCGCGTCGAGGGAGACCCAGTACTTC	NA	NA	TRBJ2-5	TRBV7-9	14
CASSYSGATTDTQYF	TGTGCCAGCAGCTATAGCGGAGCAACCACAGATACGCAGTATTTT	NA	NA	TRBJ2-3	TRBV5-6	15
CASSESAEETQYF	TGTGCCAGCAGTGAGTCGGCGGAAGAGACCCAGTACTTC	NA	NA	TRBJ2-5	TRBV2	13
CASSLIGHLNEKLFF	TGTGCCAGCAGTTTAATAGGACATCTTAATGAAAAACTGTTTTTT	once	NA	TRBJ1-4	TRBV27	15
CASSSLGTGRIEGYTF	TGTGCCAGTAGTTCTTTGGGGACAGGGAGGATAGAAGGCTACACCTTC	NA	TRBD1	TRBJ1-2	TRBV19	16
CASSFRRGRFPFRTYEQYF	TGTGCCAGCAGCTTCCGCAGGGGTCGATTCCCGTTTAGGACCTACGAGCAGTACTTC	NA	NA	TRBJ2-7	TRBV5-6	19
CASSIQGYPFYEQYF	TGTGCCAGTAGTATTCAGGGTTACCCCTTCTACGAGCAGTACTTC	NA	NA	TRBJ2-7	TRBV19	15
CASSLGWVENGYTF	TGTGCCAGCAGCTTGGGATGGGTGGAGAATGGCTACACCTTC	NA	NA	TRBJ1-2	TRBV5-6	14
CASSQEGRETQYF	TGTGCCAGCAGCCAAGAGGGGAGAGAGACCCAGTACTTC	NA	NA	TRBJ2-5	TRBV4-2	13
CASVGLAGEQGTQYF	TGTGCCAGCGTAGGACTAGCGGGAGAGCAGGGGACCCAGTACTTC	NA	TRBD2	TRBJ2-5	TRBV2	15
CASSYLRDRRDGQYF	TGTGCCAGCAGTTATCTCCGGGACAGGCGTGATGGGCAGTACTTC	NA	TRBD1	TRBJ2-7	TRBV27	15